This entry is about one TCR beta chain. Its antigen is as yet unknown. The sample belongs to a study of T-cell memory formation after mild COVID-19. Broader study findings: Clones that shrank (day 15 to 85) were balanced CD4/CD8, whereas later expanders leaned CD4+.

The germline gives CDR1 SNHLY, CDR2 FYNNEI. Trimming cost V 5 bases and J 7 bases, with 12 bases left between them. CDR3 size: 13 residues. TCRdb re-called the 5' RACE reads through MiXCR, storing one row per CDR3 protein. The sample holds around 510,000 distinct CDR3 sequences, 20% to 25% seen once. Source material: PBMCs or a T cell subset sorted from them (not recorded which). The sequence was collected from an adult woman who had mild COVID-19 (a few samples of this study predate the infection). Cell type and time point are not known. The rearrangement joins TRBV2 to TRBJ2-1, with D unresolved. In DNA, the CDR3 is TGTGCCAGCAGTTGGACCCCCGGAAATGAGCAGTTCTTC. Translation gives CASSWTPGNEQFF.